This TCR beta chain was found in a study of T-cell memory formation after mild COVID-19. Study background: Clusters were largely donor specific. Findings and limits, study-wide: The authors did not confirm SARS-CoV-2 specificity of second-wave clones peaking day 37. The study found balanced CD4/CD8 in clones contracting day 15 to 85 and a CD4+ lean in later expanders. Clones which contracted sat mainly in CM and EM if CD4+, and in EMRA if CD8+.

One entry per CDR3 protein results from TCRdb running MiXCR on the 5' RACE reads. Of some 270,000 distinct CDR3 sequences in the sample, approximately 15% were seen once. Per the germline V gene, CDR1 is SEHNR and CDR2 is FQNEAQ (reference sequence). CDR3 size: 14 residues. V was pared by 2 bases and J by 9 bases, with 14 bases between. A few counts support this clonotype. Its specificity is not known. Material: PBMCs or a T cell subset sorted from them (not recorded which). The rearrangement joins TRBV7-9 to TRBJ2-1, with a tentative D call TRBD2 (5 bases). This TCR was sampled from an adult woman who had mild COVID-19 (a few samples of this study predate the infection). Cell type and time point are not known. DNA of the CDR3: TGTGCCAGCAGCTTAACACCCGCGGGTCTTGAGCAGTTCTTC. Amino acids: CASSLTPAGLEQFF.